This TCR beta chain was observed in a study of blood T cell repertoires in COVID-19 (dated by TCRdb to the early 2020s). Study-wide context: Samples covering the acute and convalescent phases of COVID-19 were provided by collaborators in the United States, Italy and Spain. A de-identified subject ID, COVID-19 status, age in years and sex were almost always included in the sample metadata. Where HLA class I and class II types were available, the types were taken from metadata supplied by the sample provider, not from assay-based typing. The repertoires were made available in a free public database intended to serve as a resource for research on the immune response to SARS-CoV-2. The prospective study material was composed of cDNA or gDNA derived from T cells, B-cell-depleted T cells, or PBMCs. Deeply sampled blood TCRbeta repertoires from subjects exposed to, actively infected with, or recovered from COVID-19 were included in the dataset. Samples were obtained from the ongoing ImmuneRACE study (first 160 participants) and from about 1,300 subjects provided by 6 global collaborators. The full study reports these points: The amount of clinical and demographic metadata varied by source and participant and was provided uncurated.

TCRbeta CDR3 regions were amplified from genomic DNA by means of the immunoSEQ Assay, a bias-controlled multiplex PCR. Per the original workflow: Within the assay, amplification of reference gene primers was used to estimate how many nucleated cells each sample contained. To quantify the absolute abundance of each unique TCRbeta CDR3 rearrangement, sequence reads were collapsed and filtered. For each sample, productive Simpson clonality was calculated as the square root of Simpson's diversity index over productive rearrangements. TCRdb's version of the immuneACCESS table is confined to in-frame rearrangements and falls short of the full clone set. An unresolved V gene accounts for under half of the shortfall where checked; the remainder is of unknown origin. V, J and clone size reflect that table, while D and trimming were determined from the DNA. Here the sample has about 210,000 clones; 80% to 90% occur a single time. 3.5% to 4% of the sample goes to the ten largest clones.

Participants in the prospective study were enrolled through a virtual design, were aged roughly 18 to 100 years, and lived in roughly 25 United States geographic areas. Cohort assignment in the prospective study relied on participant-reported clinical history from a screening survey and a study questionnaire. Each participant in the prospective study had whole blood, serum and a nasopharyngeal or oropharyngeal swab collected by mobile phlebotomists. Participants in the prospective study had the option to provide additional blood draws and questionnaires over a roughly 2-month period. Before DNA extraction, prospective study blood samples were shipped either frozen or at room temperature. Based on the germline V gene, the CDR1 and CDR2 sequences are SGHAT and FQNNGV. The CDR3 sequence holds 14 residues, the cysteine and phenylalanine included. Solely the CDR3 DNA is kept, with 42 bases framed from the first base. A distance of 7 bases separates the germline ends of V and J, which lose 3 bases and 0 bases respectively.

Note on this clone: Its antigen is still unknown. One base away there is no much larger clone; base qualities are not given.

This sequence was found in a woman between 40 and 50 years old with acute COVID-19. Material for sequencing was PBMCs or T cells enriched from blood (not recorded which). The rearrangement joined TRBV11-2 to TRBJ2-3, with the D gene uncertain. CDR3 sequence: CASSFPGSTDTQYF. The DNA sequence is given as TGTGCCAGCAGCTTTCCAGGTAGCACAGATACGCAGTATTTT.